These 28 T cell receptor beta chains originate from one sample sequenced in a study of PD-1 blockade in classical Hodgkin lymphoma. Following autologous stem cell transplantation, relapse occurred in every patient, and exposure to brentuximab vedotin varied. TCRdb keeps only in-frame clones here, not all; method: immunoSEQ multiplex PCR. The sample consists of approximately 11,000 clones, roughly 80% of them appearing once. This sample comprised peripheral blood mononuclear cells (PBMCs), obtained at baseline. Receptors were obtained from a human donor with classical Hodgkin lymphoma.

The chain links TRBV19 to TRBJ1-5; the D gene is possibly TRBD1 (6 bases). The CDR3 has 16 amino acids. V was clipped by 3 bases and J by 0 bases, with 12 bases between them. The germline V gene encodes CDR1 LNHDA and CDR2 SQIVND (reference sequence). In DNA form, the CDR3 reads TGTGCCAGTAGTATCCAGGGGATCATTAGCAATCAGCCCCAGCATTTT. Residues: CASSIQGIISNQPQHF. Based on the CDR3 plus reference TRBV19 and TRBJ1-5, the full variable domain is DGGITQSPKYLFRKEGQNVTLSCEQNLNHDAMYWYRQDPGQGLRLIYYSQIVNDFQKGDIAEGYSVSREKKESFPLTVTSAQKNPTAFYLCASSIQGIISNQPQHFGDGTRLSIL.

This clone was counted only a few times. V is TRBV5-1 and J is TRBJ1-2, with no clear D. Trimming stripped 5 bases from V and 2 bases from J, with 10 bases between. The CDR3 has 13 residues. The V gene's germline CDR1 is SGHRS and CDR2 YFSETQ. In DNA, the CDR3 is TGCGCCAGCAGTAGGCTGACGAACTATGGCTACACCTTC. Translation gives CASSRLTNYGYTF.

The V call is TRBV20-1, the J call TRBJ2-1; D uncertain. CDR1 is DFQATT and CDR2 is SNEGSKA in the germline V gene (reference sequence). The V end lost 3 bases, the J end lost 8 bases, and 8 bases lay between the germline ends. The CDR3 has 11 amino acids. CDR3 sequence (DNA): TGCAGTGCTAGGAAGAACGATGAGCAGTTCTTC. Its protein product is CSARKNDEQFF.

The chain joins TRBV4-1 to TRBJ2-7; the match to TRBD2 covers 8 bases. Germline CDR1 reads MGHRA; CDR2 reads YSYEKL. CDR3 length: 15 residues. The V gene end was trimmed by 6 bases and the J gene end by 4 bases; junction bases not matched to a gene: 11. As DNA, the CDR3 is TGCGCCAGCAGTTACGTTAGCGGGGCCCAATACGAGCAGTACTTC. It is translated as CASSYVSGAQYEQYF.

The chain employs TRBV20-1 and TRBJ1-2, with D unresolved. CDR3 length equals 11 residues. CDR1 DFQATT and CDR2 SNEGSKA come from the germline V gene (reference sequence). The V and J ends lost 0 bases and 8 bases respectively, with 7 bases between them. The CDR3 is CSARDGVGYTF. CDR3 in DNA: TGCAGTGCTAGAGATGGTGTCGGCTACACCTTC.

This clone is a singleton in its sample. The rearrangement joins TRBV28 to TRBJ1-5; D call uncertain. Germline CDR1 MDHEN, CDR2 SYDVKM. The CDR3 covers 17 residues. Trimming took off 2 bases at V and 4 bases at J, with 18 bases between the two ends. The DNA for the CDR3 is TGTGCCAGCAGTTTAATCACCGGGAGAGGGAGGAATCAGCCCCAGCATTTT. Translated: CASSLITGRGRNQPQHF.

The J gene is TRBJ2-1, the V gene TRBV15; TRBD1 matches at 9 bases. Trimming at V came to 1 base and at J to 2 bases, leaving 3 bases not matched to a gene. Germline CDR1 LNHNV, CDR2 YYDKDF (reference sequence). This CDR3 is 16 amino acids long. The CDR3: CATSRVGTGPYNEQFF. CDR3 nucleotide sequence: TGTGCCACCAGCAGAGTTGGGACAGGGCCCTACAATGAGCAGTTCTTC.

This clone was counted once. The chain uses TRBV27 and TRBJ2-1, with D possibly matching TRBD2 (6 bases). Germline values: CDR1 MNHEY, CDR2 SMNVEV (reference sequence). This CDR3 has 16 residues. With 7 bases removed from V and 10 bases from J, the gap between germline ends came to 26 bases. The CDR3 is CASIRSGGAPRKEQFF. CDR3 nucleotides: TGTGCCAGCATCCGATCCGGAGGGGCTCCCCGGAAAGAGCAGTTCTTC.

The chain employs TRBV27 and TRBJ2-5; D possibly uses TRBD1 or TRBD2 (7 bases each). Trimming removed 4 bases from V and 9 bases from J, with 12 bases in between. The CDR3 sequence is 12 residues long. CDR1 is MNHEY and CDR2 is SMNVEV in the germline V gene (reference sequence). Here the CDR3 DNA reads TGTGCCAGCAGTTCTTCAGGGGGGGCCCAGTACTTC. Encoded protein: CASSSSGGAQYF.

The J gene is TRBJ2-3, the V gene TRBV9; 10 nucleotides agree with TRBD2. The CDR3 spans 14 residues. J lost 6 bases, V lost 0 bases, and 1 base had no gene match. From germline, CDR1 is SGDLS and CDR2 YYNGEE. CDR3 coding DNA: TGTGCCAGCAGCGTAGCTAGCGGGGGTGATACGCAGTATTTT. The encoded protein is CASSVASGGDTQYF.

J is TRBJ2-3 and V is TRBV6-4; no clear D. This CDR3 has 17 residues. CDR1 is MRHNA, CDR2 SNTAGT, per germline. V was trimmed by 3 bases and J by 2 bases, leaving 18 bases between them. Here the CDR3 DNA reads TGTGCCAGCAGTGATCAGCCACAGCGACTTTCCACAGATACGCAGTATTTT. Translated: CASSDQPQRLSTDTQYF.

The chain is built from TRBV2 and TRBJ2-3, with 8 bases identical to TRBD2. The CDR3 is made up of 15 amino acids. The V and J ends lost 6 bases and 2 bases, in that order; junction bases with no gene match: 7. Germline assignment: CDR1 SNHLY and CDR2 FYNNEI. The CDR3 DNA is TGTGCCAGCAGCCGGGGGGGGAGGATCACAGATACGCAGTATTTT. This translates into CASSRGGRITDTQYF.

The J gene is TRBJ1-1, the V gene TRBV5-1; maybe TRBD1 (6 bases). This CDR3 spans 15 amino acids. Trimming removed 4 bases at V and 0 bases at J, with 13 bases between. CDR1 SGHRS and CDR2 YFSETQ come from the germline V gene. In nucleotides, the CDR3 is TGCGCCAGCAGCCTACAGGGCAATTTGAACACTGAAGCTTTCTTT. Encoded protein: CASSLQGNLNTEAFF.

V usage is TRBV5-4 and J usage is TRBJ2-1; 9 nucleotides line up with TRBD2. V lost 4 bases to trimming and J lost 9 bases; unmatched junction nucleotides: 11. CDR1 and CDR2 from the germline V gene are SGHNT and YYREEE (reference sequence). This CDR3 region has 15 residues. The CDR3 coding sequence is TGTGCCAGCAGCCGGGGGGCGGGAGGGGGCCTTGAGCAGTTCTTC. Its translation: CASSRGAGGGLEQFF. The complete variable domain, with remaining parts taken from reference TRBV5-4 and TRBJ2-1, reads ETGVTQSPTHLIKTRGQQVTLRCSSQSGHNTVSWYQQALGQGPQFIFQYYREEENGRGNFPPRFSGLQFPNYSSELNVNALELDDSALYLCASSRGAGGGLEQFFGPGTRLTVL.

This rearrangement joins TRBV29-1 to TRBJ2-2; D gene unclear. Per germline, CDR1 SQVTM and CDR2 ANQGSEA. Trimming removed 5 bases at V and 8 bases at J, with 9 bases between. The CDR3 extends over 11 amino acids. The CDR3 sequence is CSVQTTGELFF. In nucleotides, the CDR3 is TGCAGCGTTCAAACGACAGGGGAGCTGTTTTTT.

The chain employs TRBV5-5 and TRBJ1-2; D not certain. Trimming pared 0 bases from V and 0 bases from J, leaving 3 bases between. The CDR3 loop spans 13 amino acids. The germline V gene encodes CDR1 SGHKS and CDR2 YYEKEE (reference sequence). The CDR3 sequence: CASSLDSNYGYTF. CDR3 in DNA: TGTGCCAGCAGCTTGGACTCTAACTATGGCTACACCTTC.

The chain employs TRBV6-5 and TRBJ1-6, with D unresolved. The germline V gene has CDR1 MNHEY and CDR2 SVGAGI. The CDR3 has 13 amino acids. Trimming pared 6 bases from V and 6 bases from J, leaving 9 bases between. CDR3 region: CASRTEFNSPLHF. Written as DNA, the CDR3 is TGTGCCAGCAGGACGGAATTTAATTCACCCCTCCACTTT.

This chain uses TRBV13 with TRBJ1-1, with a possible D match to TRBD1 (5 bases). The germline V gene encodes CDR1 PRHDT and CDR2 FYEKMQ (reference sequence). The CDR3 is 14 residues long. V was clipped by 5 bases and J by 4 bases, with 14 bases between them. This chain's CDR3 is CASSVGGRVTEAFF. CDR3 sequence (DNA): TGTGCCAGCAGCGTGGGAGGCAGGGTCACTGAAGCTTTCTTT.

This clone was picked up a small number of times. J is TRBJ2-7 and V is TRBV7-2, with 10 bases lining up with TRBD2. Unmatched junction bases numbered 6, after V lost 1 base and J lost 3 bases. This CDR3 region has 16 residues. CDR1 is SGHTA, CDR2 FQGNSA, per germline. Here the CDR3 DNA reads TGTGCCAGCAGCTTAGTAGGAGCGGGAGGGTACTACGAGCAGTACTTC. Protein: CASSLVGAGGYYEQYF.

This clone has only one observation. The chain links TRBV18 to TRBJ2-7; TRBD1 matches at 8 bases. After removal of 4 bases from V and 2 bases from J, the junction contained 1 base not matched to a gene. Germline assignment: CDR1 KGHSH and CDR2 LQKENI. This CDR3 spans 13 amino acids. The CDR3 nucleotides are TGTGCCAGCTCACAGACAGGGGCCTACGAGCAGTACTTC. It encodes CASSQTGAYEQYF.

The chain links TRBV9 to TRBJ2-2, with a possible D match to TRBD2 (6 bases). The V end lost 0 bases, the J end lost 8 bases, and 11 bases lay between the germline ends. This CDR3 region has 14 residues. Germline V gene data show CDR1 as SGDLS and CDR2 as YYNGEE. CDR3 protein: CASSVAPEGGELFF. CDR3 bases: TGTGCCAGCAGCGTAGCGCCGGAGGGGGGGGAGCTGTTTTTT.

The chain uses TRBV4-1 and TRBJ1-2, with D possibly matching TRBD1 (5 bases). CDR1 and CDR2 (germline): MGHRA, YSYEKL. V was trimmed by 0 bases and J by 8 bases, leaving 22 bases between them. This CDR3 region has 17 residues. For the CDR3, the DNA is TGCGCCAGCAGCCAAGATCAAGGCGGAGGGGCCCCCCAGGGCTACACCTTC. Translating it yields CASSQDQGGGAPQGYTF.

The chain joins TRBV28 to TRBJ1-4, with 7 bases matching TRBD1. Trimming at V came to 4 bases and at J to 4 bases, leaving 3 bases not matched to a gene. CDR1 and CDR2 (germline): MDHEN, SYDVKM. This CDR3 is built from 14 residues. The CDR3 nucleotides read TGTGCCAGCAGTTCGGGACAGATTAATGAAAAACTGTTTTTT. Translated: CASSSGQINEKLFF.

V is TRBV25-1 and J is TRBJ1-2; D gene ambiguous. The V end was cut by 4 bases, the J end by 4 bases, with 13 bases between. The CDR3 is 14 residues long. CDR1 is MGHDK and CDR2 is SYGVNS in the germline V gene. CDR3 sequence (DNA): TGTGCCAGCAGTGTTCTGGGAAAGACCTATGGCTACACCTTC. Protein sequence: CASSVLGKTYGYTF.

The CDR3 reads CASRRDILNTEAFF. CDR3 nucleotides: TGTGCCAGTAGAAGGGACATCCTGAACACTGAAGCTTTCTTT. The chain joins TRBV19 to TRBJ1-1; possible D gene TRBD1, 6 bases. Germline V gene sequence: CDR1 LNHDA, CDR2 SQIVND (reference sequence). This CDR3 is 14 amino acids long. V shed 6 bases and J shed 0 bases, with 11 bases lying between them.

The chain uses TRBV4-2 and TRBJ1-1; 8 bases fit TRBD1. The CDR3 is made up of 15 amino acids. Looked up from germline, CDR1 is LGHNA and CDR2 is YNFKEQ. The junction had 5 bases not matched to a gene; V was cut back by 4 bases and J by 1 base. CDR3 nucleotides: TGTGCCAGCAGCCTCGCGACAGGGGCGAACACTGAAGCTTTCTTT. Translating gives CASSLATGANTEAFF.

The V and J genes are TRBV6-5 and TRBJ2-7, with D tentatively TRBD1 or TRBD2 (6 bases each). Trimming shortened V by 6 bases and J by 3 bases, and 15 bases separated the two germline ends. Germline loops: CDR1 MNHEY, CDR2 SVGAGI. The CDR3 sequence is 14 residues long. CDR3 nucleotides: TGTGCCAGCAGCCGAACGGGGGCGGACTACGAGCAGTACTTC. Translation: CASSRTGADYEQYF.

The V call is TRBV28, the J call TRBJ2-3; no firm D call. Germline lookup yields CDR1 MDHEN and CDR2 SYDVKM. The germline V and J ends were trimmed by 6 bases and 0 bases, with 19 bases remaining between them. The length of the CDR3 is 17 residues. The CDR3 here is CASRQPPTLTSTDTQYF. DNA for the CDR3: TGTGCCAGCAGGCAACCCCCGACACTTACAAGCACAGATACGCAGTATTTT.